The 21 T cell receptor beta chains in this list originate from one sample, sequenced in a study of cytomegalovirus exposure and HLA in healthy donors. Vbeta (60) and Jbeta (13) primers were used in the PCR. Sequenced by immunoSEQ multiplex PCR; TCRdb stores in-frame clones only, minus some. The data contain 55,000 to 75,000 clones, 70% to 75% of them seen just once; the ten biggest clones take up roughly 7%. Sample: PBMCs. These receptors were obtained from a man aged 25-45 years in good health and CMV-seropositive.

The genes are TRBV9 and TRBJ1-4, with 7 bases matching TRBD1. CDR1 SGDLS and CDR2 YYNGEE come from the germline V gene. With V trimmed by 4 bases and J by 6 bases, 6 bases remained unmatched. The CDR3 has 14 residues. This chain's CDR3 is CASSPGTADEKLFF. CDR3 DNA: TGTGCCAGCAGCCCCGGGACAGCGGATGAAAAACTGTTTTTT.

The gene calls are TRBV4-2 and TRBJ1-6; TRBD1 aligns across 8 bases. The CDR3 has 15 residues. The trim removed 4 bases at V and 8 bases at J, leaving 7 bases unmatched. CDR1 is LGHNA and CDR2 is YNFKEQ in the germline V gene. The CDR3 DNA follows: TGTGCCAGCAGCCTCCAGGGGGCTGTTGATTCACCCCTCCACTTT. It yields the protein CASSLQGAVDSPLHF.

This clone came up once. The genes are TRBV4-3 and TRBJ1-4; the D gene is possibly TRBD1 (5 bases). The CDR3 sequence is 16 residues long. Germline CDR1 is LGHNA and CDR2 is YSLEER. Trimming pared 0 bases from V and 4 bases from J, leaving 12 bases between. Here the CDR3 reads CASSQDGRGFNEKLFF. As DNA, the CDR3 is TGCGCCAGCAGCCAAGACGGGCGGGGCTTTAATGAAAAACTGTTTTTT.

This rearrangement joins TRBV30 to TRBJ2-3; 7 bases are shared with TRBD2. CDR3 size: 14 residues. Germline V lookup: CDR1 GTSNPN, CDR2 SVGIG (reference sequence). The ends lost 0 bases at V and 4 bases at J; junction bases unmatched: 4. The CDR3 coding sequence is TGTGCCTGGAGTGTACGACTAGCAGCAGATACGCAGTATTTT. Amino acids: CAWSVRLAADTQYF.

J is TRBJ2-5 and V is TRBV7-9; 9 bases are shared with TRBD1. Trimming at V came to 2 bases and at J to 5 bases, leaving 6 bases not matched to a gene. The CDR3 has 15 amino acids. The V gene's germline CDR1 is SEHNR and CDR2 FQNEAQ (reference sequence). The CDR3: CASSLTGTGSETQYF. DNA of the CDR3: TGTGCCAGCAGCTTAACTGGGACAGGGTCGGAGACCCAGTACTTC. Full variable domain (remainder filled in from reference TRBV7-9 and TRBJ2-5): DTGVSQNPRHKITKRGQNVTFRCDPISEHNRLYWYRQTLGQGPEFLTYFQNEAQLEKSRLLSDRFSAERPKGSFSTLEIQRTEQGDSAMYLCASSLTGTGSETQYFGPGTRLLVL.

V and J are TRBV9 and TRBJ2-3; 8 bases agree with TRBD2. After removal of 6 bases from V and 0 bases from J, the junction contained 3 bases not matched to a gene. Germline V CDR1 and CDR2: SGDLS, YYNGEE. The CDR3 totals 14 residues. The CDR3 loop reads CASTGGGSTDTQYF. The DNA for the CDR3 is TGTGCCAGCACGGGGGGGGGTAGCACAGATACGCAGTATTTT.

V usage is TRBV4-3 and J usage is TRBJ2-5; D perhaps matches TRBD1 (6 bases). The CDR3 length is 15 residues. Per the germline V gene, CDR1 is LGHNA and CDR2 is YSLEER. V lost 1 base and J 4 bases, leaving 13 bases between the germline ends. In nucleotides, the CDR3 is TGCGCCAGCAGCCAAGGAAACCAGGGGCGAGAGACCCAGTACTTC. Translation gives CASSQGNQGRETQYF.

V is TRBV5-1 and J is TRBJ1-2; TRBD1 matches 8 bases. Germline V gives CDR1 SGHRS, CDR2 YFSETQ. J was trimmed by 4 bases and V by 6 bases; bases with no gene match: 5. The CDR3 is made up of 13 amino acids. The CDR3 is CASNPGQAYGYTF. In DNA, the CDR3 is TGCGCCAGCAACCCGGGACAGGCCTATGGCTACACCTTC.

The J gene is TRBJ2-7, the V gene TRBV2; D unclear. The CDR3 has 13 amino acids. Germline CDR1 and CDR2: SNHLY and FYNNEI. V lost 4 bases, J lost 6 bases, and 13 bases lay in between. CDR3 nucleotide sequence: TGTGCCAGCAGTGGGTTGGAGTTCTCCGAGCAGTACTTC. Amino acid sequence: CASSGLEFSEQYF.

The rearrangement joins TRBV7-9 to TRBJ2-7; D is uncertain. Germline values: CDR1 SEHNR, CDR2 FQNEAQ (reference sequence). The CDR3 spans 14 residues. The V and J ends lost 5 bases and 0 bases respectively, with 11 bases between them. As DNA, the CDR3 is TGTGCCAGCAGCACCGACACGAGCTCCTACGAGCAGTACTTC. This translates into CASSTDTSSYEQYF.

This sequence joins TRBV7-9 and TRBJ1-5; a weak D match, TRBD1 (6 bases). The CDR3 extends over 17 amino acids. Trimming shortened V by 1 base and J by 1 base, and 14 bases separated the two germline ends. Per the germline V gene, CDR1 is SEHNR and CDR2 is FQNEAQ (reference sequence). The DNA of the CDR3 is TGTGCCAGCAGCTTAGACGGGACAAAAGGGAGCAATCAGCCCCAGCATTTT. Translating gives CASSLDGTKGSNQPQHF.

This clone was counted between two and nine times. The chain uses TRBV7-8 and TRBJ1-1, with 8 bases aligning to TRBD1. The CDR3 has 18 residues. The ends lost 1 base at V and 4 bases at J; junction bases unmatched: 14. Germline-derived CDR1 and CDR2 are SGHVS and FQNEAQ. CDR3 loop: CASSLGGVFQGAITEAFF. CDR3 coding DNA: TGTGCCAGCAGCTTAGGGGGTGTATTTCAGGGGGCAATCACTGAAGCTTTCTTT.

The rearrangement uses TRBV19 and TRBJ2-5; TRBD1 matches at 8 bases. There are 15 residues in the CDR3. V shed 4 bases and J 0 bases; nucleotides not matched to a gene: 4. Germline lookup yields CDR1 LNHDA and CDR2 SQIVND (reference sequence). CDR3 region: CASSRTGIYQETQYF. The CDR3, as DNA: TGTGCCAGTAGTAGGACAGGGATCTACCAAGAGACCCAGTACTTC. Full variable domain (outside the CDR3, taken from reference TRBV19 and TRBJ2-5): DGGITQSPKYLFRKEGQNVTLSCEQNLNHDAMYWYRQDPGQGLRLIYYSQIVNDFQKGDIAEGYSVSREKKESFPLTVTSAQKNPTAFYLCASSRTGIYQETQYFGPGTRLLVL.

The gene calls are TRBV4-3 and TRBJ2-5; TRBD2 agrees at 10 bases. V trimming: 0 bases; J trimming: 1 base; junction bases outside the gene matches: 2. Germline CDR1 and CDR2: LGHNA and YSLEER. The CDR3 contains 16 residues. In DNA, the CDR3 is TGCGCCAGCAGCCAAGAGGAGCGGGGGGGCCAAGAGACCCAGTACTTC. Amino acid sequence: CASSQEERGGQETQYF.

This chain connects TRBV7-9 to TRBJ2-3; D unclear. Germline-derived CDR1 and CDR2 are SEHNR and FQNEAQ (reference sequence). The CDR3 has 15 residues. Trimming took 0 bases from V and 2 from J, leaving 9 bases between them. The CDR3 DNA follows: TGTGCCAGCAGCTTAGCAGCGATTTCCACAGATACGCAGTATTTT. As protein: CASSLAAISTDTQYF.

This clone is a singleton in its sample. The V and J genes are TRBV7-9 and TRBJ2-3; 7 bases are a match to TRBD2. Looked up from germline, CDR1 is SEHNR and CDR2 is FQNEAQ (reference sequence). With V trimmed by 1 base and J by 6 bases, 10 bases remained unmatched. This CDR3 region has 16 residues. CDR3 DNA sequence: TGTGCCAGCAGCTTAGGGCCGGGGGGTTCGTGGGATACGCAGTATTTT. It encodes CASSLGPGGSWDTQYF. Complete variable domain (other parts from reference TRBV7-9 and TRBJ2-3): DTGVSQNPRHKITKRGQNVTFRCDPISEHNRLYWYRQTLGQGPEFLTYFQNEAQLEKSRLLSDRFSAERPKGSFSTLEIQRTEQGDSAMYLCASSLGPGGSWDTQYFGPGTRLTVL.

The gene calls are TRBV6-6 and TRBJ2-4; D remains ambiguous. The CDR3 loop spans 16 amino acids. V lost 2 bases and J 0 bases, leaving 11 bases between the germline ends. The germline CDR1 and CDR2 sequences are MNHNY and SVGAGI (reference sequence). CDR3 protein: CASSYPYSLAKNIQYF. The CDR3, as DNA: TGTGCCAGCAGTTACCCCTATTCGCTAGCCAAAAACATTCAGTACTTC.

The chain has TRBV28 and TRBJ2-5; 8 bases line up with TRBD2. Germline values: CDR1 MDHEN, CDR2 SYDVKM. V shed 4 bases, J shed 4 bases, and the junction held 20 bases outside the gene matches. CDR3 length: 19 residues. Written as DNA, the CDR3 is TGTGCCAGCAGTTCCCCGTCCGTGAGGCGGGGGGCCAGTCCAGAGACCCAGTACTTC. Residues: CASSSPSVRRGASPETQYF.

The chain's CDR3 is CASSYRRGPHGYTF. CDR3 DNA sequence: TGTGCCAGCAGTTACCGGCGGGGACCTCATGGCTACACCTTC. This chain joins TRBV6-5 and TRBJ1-2; TRBD1 might be the D (5 bases). The CDR3 spans 14 residues. Germline lookup yields CDR1 MNHEY and CDR2 SVGAGI. V shed 2 bases and J shed 6 bases, with 13 bases lying between them.

This chain joins TRBV5-4 and TRBJ2-3; 9 bases match TRBD2. This CDR3 is 15 amino acids long. Germline CDR1 SGHNT, CDR2 YYREEE (reference sequence). V lost 5 bases, J lost 2 bases, and 6 bases stayed unmatched. CDR3 amino acids: CASSVAGVYTDTQYF. CDR3 nucleotides: TGTGCCAGCAGTGTAGCGGGGGTTTACACAGATACGCAGTATTTT.

The chain employs TRBV13 and TRBJ1-2; the match to TRBD1 covers 8 bases. Germline-derived CDR1 and CDR2 are PRHDT and FYEKMQ (reference sequence). The trim removed 5 bases at V and 2 bases at J, leaving 4 bases unmatched. The CDR3 is 14 amino acids. The CDR3 nucleotides read TGTGCCAGCAGCGTTTCAGGGGGCAACTATGGCTACACCTTC. It encodes CASSVSGGNYGYTF.